This T cell receptor (beta chain) appears in the sequencing data of a study of identical twins. Points from the study as a whole: Models predicted too little out-of-frame TCR alpha sharing in monozygotic twins. A lower insertion count was a feature of abundant cord blood beta clonotypes, with no such feature in memory repertoires.

A few counts support this clonotype. Its target is unknown. Trimming took off 0 bases at V and 4 bases at J, with 12 bases between the two ends. There are 15 residues in the CDR3. Germline V gene lookup returns CDR1 SGHTA and CDR2 FQGTGA. Everyone who donated was a healthy Caucasian. Template switching supplied a universal primer site; unique molecular identifiers were carried on the cDNA. TCRdb independently ran MiXCR on the 5' RACE reads; one entry per CDR3 protein. Among just under 650,000 distinct CDR3 sequences listed, about 7% were seen once. This sample was also put to use in a study of yellow fever vaccine responses in identical twins.

The chain employs TRBV7-3 and TRBJ2-5, with a possible D match to TRBD2 (5 bases). The clonotype was recovered from a woman between 18 and 29 years old in good health. The specimen was PBMCs. CDR3 in DNA: TGTGCCAGCAGCTTAACCTCGGGGTTGGCAGAGACCCAGTACTTC. Translating gives CASSLTSGLAETQYF. Drawing the rest from reference TRBV7-3 and TRBJ2-5, the complete variable domain is GAGVSQTPSNKVTEKGKYVELRCDPISGHTALYWYRQSLGQGPEFLIYFQGTGAADDSGLPNDRFFAVRPEGSVSTLKIQRTERGDSAVYLCASSLTSGLAETQYFGPGTRLLVL.